Listed below are T cell receptor beta chains from one sample, sequenced in a study of T-cell reconstitution after alpha-beta-depleted transplantation in children. TCRdb itself ran the PCR reads through MiXCR, one entry per CDR3 protein. The table records approximately 93,000 distinct CDR3 sequences, roughly 7.7% of them present only once. The sequencing used PBMCs from the stem cell graft donor, collected from the stem cell graft. The source is a human donor who donated a stem cell graft to a child with congenital amegakaryocytic thrombocytopenia. Both conserved end residues are part of each CDR3. D genes are given only for firm matches. A clone size is listed for some rows: how often the clone was seen (once, few, many), or a class if it is expanded.

D gene | J gene | V gene | clone size | CDR3 DNA | CDR3 protein
. | TRBJ2-5 | TRBV20-1 | many | TGCAGTGCCCGCCAGGGTGTCCAAGAGACCCAGTACTTC | CSARQGVQETQYF
TRBD2 | TRBJ2-1 | TRBV7-2 | many | TGTGCCAGCAGCTTAGGGCCTGGGACTAAAACGCAGTTCTTC | CASSLGPGTKTQFF
TRBD2 | TRBJ2-1 | TRBV3-1 | . | TGTGCCACCACCCGTACAAGACTAGCGGGATCCTACAATGAGCAGTTCTTC | CATTRTRLAGSYNEQFF
. | TRBJ1-5 | TRBV29-1 | many | TGCAGCGTTGGGGCGGCCGGCTCCCAGCATTTT | CSVGAAGSQHF
TRBD2 | TRBJ2-1 | TRBV5-1 | . | TGCGCCAGCAGCTTGGGGGGGACTACGTACAATGAGCAGTTCTTC | CASSLGGTTYNEQFF
. | TRBJ2-2 | TRBV3-1 | many | TGTGCCAGCAGCCTTGCAACAGCGGGTGACGGGACCCTGTTTTTT | CASSLATAGDGTLFF
TRBD1 | TRBJ2-2 | TRBV5-1 | many | TGCGCCAGCAAAAGGGGGCCCGACACCGGGGAGCTGTTTTTT | CASKRGPDTGELFF
. | TRBJ1-5 | TRBV5-1 | many | TGCGCCAGCAGCTTGTTAGGGGACAATCAGCCCCAGCATTTT | CASSLLGDNQPQHF
TRBD1 | TRBJ2-3 | TRBV2 | many | TGTGCCAGCAGTGGCACGTTGGGGACAGGGGGCACGACAGATACGCAGTATTTT | CASSGTLGTGGTTDTQYF
. | TRBJ1-6 | TRBV29-1 | many | TGCAGCGTTCTTTACGAGAATTCACCCCTCCACTTT | CSVLYENSPLHF
. | TRBJ2-1 | TRBV27 | many | TGTGCCAGCAGTTCCTCAAACTACAATGAGCAGTTCTTC | CASSSSNYNEQFF
. | TRBJ2-1 | TRBV5-1 | many | TGCGCCAGCAGCTTGGTTTCTAGCGCCTATGAGCAGTTCTTC | CASSLVSSAYEQFF
. | TRBJ1-2 | TRBV28 | many | TGTGCCAGCAGTCTCGGACAGCTTAACTATGGCTACACCTTC | CASSLGQLNYGYTF
. | TRBJ2-1 | TRBV29-1 | many | TGCAGCGTTGACCGAACCAATGAGCAGTTCTTC | CSVDRTNEQFF
. | TRBJ1-1 | TRBV13 | many | TGTGCCAGCAGCTTAGGTACCAAGGCGACTGAAGCTTTCTTT | CASSLGTKATEAFF
. | TRBJ2-3 | TRBV20-1 | many | TGCAGTGCCGCCCACTCGTTTGAGAAAGATACGCAGTATTTT | CSAAHSFEKDTQYF
TRBD1 | TRBJ2-1 | TRBV3-1 | few | TGTGCCAGCAGCCGCGCCGGGCAGGGGGTTTATGAGCAGTTCTTC | CASSRAGQGVYEQFF
. | TRBJ2-3 | TRBV5-4 | many | TGTGCCAGCAGCCCTGCTAGGACGCGGAGCACAGATACGCAGTATTTT | CASSPARTRSTDTQYF
. | TRBJ2-7 | TRBV20-1 | many | TGCAGTGCTAGAGATGGGGCGTCCAACTCCTACGAGCAGTACTTC | CSARDGASNSYEQYF
TRBD2 | TRBJ2-2 | TRBV20-1 | many | TGCAGTGCTAGAGGGCCTAGCGGGACCACCGGGGAGCTGTTTTTT | CSARGPSGTTGELFF
TRBD1 | TRBJ1-1 | TRBV18 | . | TGTGCCAGCTCACAGGACAGGGTCCAGAACACTGAAGCTTTCTTT | CASSQDRVQNTEAFF
. | TRBJ1-1 | TRBV12-3/TRBV12-4 | many | TGTGCCAGCAGTCCAGAATGGAACACTGAAGCTTTCTTT | CASSPEWNTEAFF
. | TRBJ2-1 | TRBV10-3 | many | TGTGCCATCAGTGAGACAAAACAGGTTAGCTCCTACAATGAGCAGTTCTTC | CAISETKQVSSYNEQFF
. | TRBJ1-1 | TRBV7-9 | few | TGTGCCAGCAGCTTAGAGCTGAGCACTGAAGCTTTCTTT | CASSLELSTEAFF
. | TRBJ2-4 | TRBV3-1 | many | TGTGCCAGCAGCCAAGCAGGGGACCAAAACATTCAGTACTTC | CASSQAGDQNIQYF
. | TRBJ1-2 | TRBV11-2 | few | TGTGCCAGCAGCCCCCGGGGGTATGGCTACACCTTC | CASSPRGYGYTF
. | TRBJ2-1 | TRBV7-2 | many | TGTGCCAGCAGCTTATATTCCGGATCCTACAATGAGCAGTTCTTC | CASSLYSGSYNEQFF
. | TRBJ1-2 | TRBV6-1 | . | TGTGCCAGCAGGGCCACAGGGTCATACGGAAAAAACTATGGCTACACCTTC | CASRATGSYGKNYGYTF
TRBD2 | TRBJ2-1 | TRBV15 | many | TGTGCCACCAGCAGAGATCTCTTAGCGGGAGGCAATGAGCAGTTCTTC | CATSRDLLAGGNEQFF
TRBD1 | TRBJ1-1 | TRBV7-6 | many | TGTGCCAGCAGCTTAGCGGGACAGACAACTTTCTTT | CASSLAGQTTFF
. | TRBJ2-1 | TRBV5-6 | many | TGTGCCAGCAGCTTGGGAACGGGGCTGCACAATGAGCAGTTCTTC | CASSLGTGLHNEQFF
. | TRBJ1-1 | TRBV7-9 | many | TGTGCCAGCAGCTCCAACCCCGTTACTGAAGCTTTCTTT | CASSSNPVTEAFF
. | TRBJ1-4 | TRBV15 | many | TGTGCCACCAGCAGAGATTTCGGGGTTGGCGAAAAACTGTTTTTT | CATSRDFGVGEKLFF
TRBD2 | TRBJ2-3 | TRBV20-1 | many | TGCAGTGCTGCCCCGGGGGCTAGCGGGGGTCTCTTCACAGATACGCAGTATTTT | CSAAPGASGGLFTDTQYF
TRBD1 | TRBJ1-2 | TRBV7-9 | many | TGTGCCAGCAGCTTGGGACAGGCCATGTTCCATGGCTACACCTTC | CASSLGQAMFHGYTF
. | TRBJ1-4 | TRBV5-1 | many | TGCGCCAGCAGCTTGGCCGGTGAAAAACTGTTTTTT | CASSLAGEKLFF
. | TRBJ1-1 | TRBV18 | many | TGTGCCAGCTCACCGCGACAGTTGAACACTGAAGCTTTCTTT | CASSPRQLNTEAFF
. | TRBJ2-7 | TRBV28 | many | TGTGCCAGCAGCCTAATAGGTCCGTCCGAGCAGTACTTC | CASSLIGPSEQYF
TRBD2 | TRBJ2-1 | TRBV4-1 | many | TGCGCCAGCAGCCAAGATAGGGGGACTAGCGGATTATCCTACAATGAGCAGTTCTTC | CASSQDRGTSGLSYNEQFF
TRBD2 | TRBJ2-1 | TRBV15 | many | TGTGCGTCGGGGGGAGGAGGAGGTCATGATGAGCAGTTCTTC | CASGGGGGHDEQFF
. | TRBJ1-6 | TRBV3-1 | . | TGTGCCACCCGCCAGGTTGATAATTCACCCCTCCACTTT | CATRQVDNSPLHF
. | TRBJ2-5 | TRBV20-1 | . | TGCAGTGGCCAGGGTCAGGGCGGAAGGAATGAATTCAATAATGGCGAGACCCAGTACTTC | CSGQGQGGRNEFNNGETQYF
. | TRBJ2-6 | TRBV7-2 | many | TGTGCCAGCAGCTTATTTTCCGGGGCCAACGTCCTGACTTTC | CASSLFSGANVLTF
. | TRBJ2-1 | TRBV9 | . | TGTGCCAGCAGCGTAGGGCTCAGTTCTGAGCAGTTCTTC | CASSVGLSSEQFF
. | TRBJ1-2 | TRBV12-3/TRBV12-4 | many | TGTGCCAGCAGCTACGGACGCAATGGCTACACCTTC | CASSYGRNGYTF
. | TRBJ2-3 | TRBV20-1 | few | TGCAGTGCCCGAAAGGGGGGGGAGGCTGATACGCAGTATTTT | CSARKGGEADTQYF
TRBD2 | TRBJ2-1 | TRBV5-1 | many | TGCGCCAGCAGCTTGTCCCGGGGGGGCCGTAATGAGCAGTTCTTC | CASSLSRGGRNEQFF
. | TRBJ2-5 | TRBV28 | many | TGTGCCAGCAGCCCCCCTCAGGATGAGACCCAGTACTTC | CASSPPQDETQYF
. | TRBJ1-4 | TRBV10-2 | many | TGCGCCAGCAGTCCCCGCCCTAGGAGCGCAACTAATGAAAAACTGTTTTTT | CASSPRPRSATNEKLFF
TRBD1 | TRBJ1-2 | TRBV14 | many | TGTGCCAGCACAAGGGACAGGGGGCTTGGCTACACCTTC | CASTRDRGLGYTF